A selection of T cell receptor beta chains follows, all from one sample in a study of control samples from healthy donors and cancer patients. Clones were sequenced by immunoSEQ multiplex PCR, and TCRdb holds only the in-frame ones, with some missing. In the table there are 98,000 or so clones, around three quarters of which are singletons. The specimen sequenced was blood. These receptor sequences come from a woman aged 25-40 years in good health. Each CDR3 is given with its conserved first and last residue. A row's size may be missing; if present it is once, few, many or a size class.

TRBV5-1	TRBJ2-3	-	CASSLTLGVTDTQYF
TRBV6-2/TRBV6-3	TRBJ1-1	-	CASSYSTAGPRAFF
TRBV6-2/TRBV6-3	TRBJ1-1	-	CASSYLGQGASGNTEAFF
TRBV11-2	TRBJ2-2	-	CASSLAAGAPGELFF
TRBV7-2	TRBJ1-1	once	CASSPGDRSTEAFF
TRBV3-1/TRBV3-2	TRBJ1-2	-	CASSRATGTGDPYTF
TRBV11-2	TRBJ2-1	-	CASSLASGGHEQFF
TRBV14	TRBJ2-2	-	CASSQAAGGMAGELFF
TRBV4-3	TRBJ2-3	-	CASSQDRASGGSADTQYF
TRBV5-1	TRBJ2-3	-	CASSRGGAVTDTQYF
TRBV24-1	TRBJ1-1	few	CATTGPNTEAFF
TRBV29-1	TRBJ1-6	once	CSVRIGQRNSPLHF
TRBV6-4	TRBJ2-7	-	CASPHIAGIYEQYF
TRBV19	TRBJ1-1	-	CASSAEPVNTEAFF
TRBV19	TRBJ2-5	-	CASSIGTGKQETQYF
TRBV27	TRBJ2-3	-	CASSSPAAGGQDGF
TRBV6-5	TRBJ2-2	-	CASGTTNTGELFF
TRBV11-2	TRBJ1-2	few	CASSLGGLSGYTF
TRBV19	TRBJ2-7	-	CASSRGQNSYEQYF
TRBV12-3/TRBV12-4	TRBJ2-7	-	CASSLEAAWQYF
TRBV30	TRBJ1-3	-	CASTLGGGNTIYF
TRBV19	TRBJ1-6	-	CASSIKANSLSPLHF
TRBV19	TRBJ2-5	few	CASSTLRATLGETQYF
TRBV2	TRBJ1-1	-	CASSTGQLLYTEAFF
TRBV6-2/TRBV6-3	TRBJ1-1	once	CASSYPGGATEAFF
TRBV10-2	TRBJ2-7	-	CASSEITSSYEQYF
TRBV5-1	TRBJ1-2	-	CASSLAGTGGGYTF
TRBV3-1/TRBV3-2	TRBJ1-5	-	CASSQPGTPYSNQPQHF
TRBV10-2	TRBJ2-5	-	CASREISGSWSQYF
TRBV5-1	TRBJ1-1	-	CASRSLRGTNTEAFF
TRBV9	TRBJ1-4	-	CASSASPGQNEKLFF
TRBV9	TRBJ2-1	-	CASSVSPNSYNEQFF
TRBV5-1	TRBJ1-1	-	CASTTRGNTEAFF
TRBV2	TRBJ1-6	-	CASRDNRGSYNSPLHF
TRBV12-3/TRBV12-4	TRBJ1-2	once	CASSSQGAVGYTF
TRBV19	TRBJ1-5	-	CASRGTDYSNQPQHF
TRBV24-1	TRBJ2-7	-	CATSGTVDHEQYF
TRBV27	TRBJ2-1	few	CASRLTSEGYNEQFF
TRBV6-1	TRBJ1-2	-	CASSEGGRHDYGYTF
TRBV10-2	TRBJ1-5	-	CASSEIGYQPQHF
TRBV25-1	TRBJ1-1	-	CASSEFGSLGTEAFF
TRBV3-1/TRBV3-2	TRBJ1-1	-	CASSQNLYGDFQQAFF
TRBV5-1	TRBJ1-1	once	CASRQGPKNTEAFF
TRBV19	TRBJ1-3	-	CASSIQSLSGNTIYF
TRBV12-3/TRBV12-4	TRBJ2-5	-	CASSLVGETQYF
TRBV12-3/TRBV12-4	TRBJ1-2	few	CASTRGEAYGYTF
TRBV7-2	TRBJ2-5	-	CASSFFSAQETQYF
TRBV13	TRBJ1-2	-	CASSFGAETGGYTF
TRBV2	TRBJ1-1	-	CASSRQGGATEAFF
TRBV6-5	TRBJ1-6	-	CASRGTLSDSPLHF